This TCR beta chain was found in a study of identical twins. Template switching supplied a universal primer site; unique molecular identifiers were carried on the cDNA. TCRdb re-analysed the 5' RACE reads in MiXCR, keeping a single row per CDR3 protein. The sample consists of 500,000 to 650,000 distinct CDR3 sequences, about 7% of them appearing once. Findings of the study overall: Out-of-frame alpha sequences that twins shared showed excess low generation probability.

This clonotype was counted many times. The antigen remains unidentified. Looked up from germline, CDR1 is MGHRA and CDR2 is YSYEKL. The CDR3 runs to 16 residues. V trimming: 4 bases; J trimming: 0 bases; junction bases outside the gene matches: 5. These data also formed part of another study, on yellow fever vaccine responses in identical twins. This second study notes: Reported findings indicate that twins' vaccine T cell responses seemed partially convergent, partially personalized.

The sequencing sample was made of PBMCs. The source is a woman aged 18 to 35 in good health. The chain employs TRBV4-1 and TRBJ2-1; 8 bases are shared with TRBD2. The CDR3 sequence is CASSPGLASSYNEQFF. CDR3 DNA sequence: TGCGCCAGCAGCCCCGGACTAGCAAGCTCCTACAATGAGCAGTTCTTC.